This TCR beta chain is from a study of PD-L1 blockade in urothelial cancer. Study information: Across blood samples, T cells had a median count of about 140,000.

Germline V lookup: CDR1 MGHDK, CDR2 SYGVNS. V was cut by 7 bases and J by 6 bases, with 10 bases left in between. CDR3 length equals 11 residues. In the case of this clone: Antigen specificity is unknown.

Study results and caveats: Tumor-linked clones in blood grew more by 3 weeks in durable-benefit patients.

Using immunoSEQ multiplex PCR, the repertoire was profiled, and TCRdb retains in-frame clones only, with some absent. The table lists 40,000 to 45,000 clones, around 89% of them singletons. This TCR was sampled from an older woman with urothelial cancer. The chain employs TRBV25-1 and TRBJ2-7, with a weak D call TRBD2 (6 bases). Sequenced material: PBMCs, taken around atezolizumab (anti-PD-L1) treatment. CDR3 residues: CASTDGGEQYF. In DNA form, the CDR3 reads TGTGCCAGCACCGACGGGGGCGAGCAGTACTTC.